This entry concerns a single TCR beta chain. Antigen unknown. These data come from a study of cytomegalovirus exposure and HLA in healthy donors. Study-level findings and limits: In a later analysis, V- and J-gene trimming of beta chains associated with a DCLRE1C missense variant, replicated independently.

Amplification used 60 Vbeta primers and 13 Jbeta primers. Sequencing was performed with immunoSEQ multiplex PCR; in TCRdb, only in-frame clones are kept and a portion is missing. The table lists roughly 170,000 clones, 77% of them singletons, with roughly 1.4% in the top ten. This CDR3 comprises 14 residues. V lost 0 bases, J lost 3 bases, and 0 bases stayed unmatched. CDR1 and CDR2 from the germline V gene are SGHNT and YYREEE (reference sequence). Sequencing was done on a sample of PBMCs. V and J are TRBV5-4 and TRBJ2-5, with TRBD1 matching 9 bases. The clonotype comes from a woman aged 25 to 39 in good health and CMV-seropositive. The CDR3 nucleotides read TGTGCCAGCAGCTTGGGGACAGGGGAAGAGACCCAGTACTTC. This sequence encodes CASSLGTGEETQYF. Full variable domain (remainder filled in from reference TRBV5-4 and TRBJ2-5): ETGVTQSPTHLIKTRGQQVTLRCSSQSGHNTVSWYQQALGQGPQFIFQYYREEENGRGNFPPRFSGLQFPNYSSELNVNALELDDSALYLCASSLGTGEETQYFGPGTRLLVL.